This T cell receptor (beta chain) is from a study of blood T cell repertoires in COVID-19 (dated by TCRdb to the early 2020s). At the level of the whole study: The collaborator samples originated in the United States, Italy and Spain and spanned the acute and convalescent phases of COVID-19. The material from the prospective study consisted of cDNA or gDNA derived from T cells, B-cell-depleted T cells, or PBMCs. Subjects who had been exposed to COVID-19, were actively infected with it, or had recovered from it provided the deeply sampled blood TCRbeta repertoires that made up the dataset. The repertoires were released in a freely available public database intended as a resource for research on the immune response to SARS-CoV-2. The samples were drawn from the first 160 participants of the ongoing ImmuneRACE study and from 1,254 subjects provided by 6 global collaborators. The sample metadata nearly always contained a de-identified subject ID, COVID-19 status, age in years and sex. Where HLA class I and class II types were available, the types were taken from metadata supplied by the sample provider, not from assay-based typing. Points the paper makes about the study in general: Clinical and demographic metadata were provided uncurated, with the amount varying by source and participant.

As concerns this clone: There is no known antigen for this receptor. The record has no base qualities; no much larger clone is one base away.

Including the terminal cysteine and phenylalanine, the CDR3 comprises 13 residues. Only the CDR3 DNA stays, 39 bases, in frame from base 1. V is cut back by 6 bases and J by 5 bases, with 6 bases in the junction unmatched. The germline V gene gives CDR1 as MNHEY and CDR2 as SVGAGI. TCRbeta CDR3 regions were amplified from genomic DNA by means of the immunoSEQ Assay, a bias-controlled multiplex PCR. Processing in the source paper ran as follows. Within the assay, amplification of reference gene primers was used to estimate how many nucleated cells each sample contained. To quantify the absolute abundance of each unique TCRbeta CDR3 rearrangement, sequence reads were collapsed and filtered. For each sample, productive Simpson clonality was calculated as the square root of Simpson's diversity index over productive rearrangements. Not all clones reach the TCRdb copy of this immuneACCESS table, which keeps in-frame sequences only. Checked studies attribute under half of the gap to unresolved V genes and leave the rest unexplained. V, J and clone size reflect that table, while D and trimming were determined from the DNA. The sample table records hundreds of thousands of clones; 80% to 90% of these occur just once. The ten largest make up roughly 1.6% of the sample.

Another Seattle source contributed samples from volunteer blood donors who had recovered from COVID-19. Collaborating institutions collected whole blood in K2EDTA tubes following their own protocols. For TCRbeta analysis, collaborators shipped samples as frozen whole blood, isolated PBMCs, or DNA extracted from either of those sample types. The TCR originated in a woman in her thirties or forties who had recovered from COVID-19. The chain joins TRBV6-5 to TRBJ2-5, with 7 bases in between that match TRBD1. Sequencing was carried out using peripheral blood. The CDR3 region reads CASRGGSEETQYF. The DNA reads as follows: TGTGCCAGCAGAGGGGGCTCGGAGGAGACCCAGTACTTC.